This T cell receptor beta chain was documented in a study of cytomegalovirus exposure and HLA in healthy donors. Primers: 60 Vbeta forward and 13 Jbeta reverse. Measured with immunoSEQ multiplex PCR; TCRdb has only the in-frame clones, and not every one. Of 65,000 to 100,000 clones listed, 70% to 80% are singletons. The length of the CDR3 is 14 residues. Germline-derived CDR1 and CDR2 are GTSNPN and SVGIG (reference sequence). V lost 4 bases and J lost 7, with 17 bases in between. Study results and caveats: Associated with cytomegalovirus, according to the listing, were 164 TCR beta chains. High sensitivity and specificity were reportedly achieved when the classifier diagnosed cytomegalovirus status.

A word on this clone: Its antigen is unidentified.

V usage is TRBV30 and J usage is TRBJ2-1; perhaps TRBD1 as D (5 bases). Source material: PBMCs. The TCR was taken from a woman in her thirties or forties in good health and CMV-seropositive. The CDR3 nucleotides are TGTGCCTGGATGGACGGCCCAAGGGGTAATGAGCAGTTCTTC. As protein: CAWMDGPRGNEQFF.